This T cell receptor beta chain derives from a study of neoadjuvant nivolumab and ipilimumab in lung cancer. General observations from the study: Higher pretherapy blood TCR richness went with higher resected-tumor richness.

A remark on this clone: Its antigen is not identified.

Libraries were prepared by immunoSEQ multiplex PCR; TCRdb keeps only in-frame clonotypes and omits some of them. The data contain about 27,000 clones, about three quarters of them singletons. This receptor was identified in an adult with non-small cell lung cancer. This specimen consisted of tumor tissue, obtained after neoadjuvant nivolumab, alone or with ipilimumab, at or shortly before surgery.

DNA for the CDR3: TGTGCCAGCAGCCCGACAGGGGGCGAGCAGTACTTC. It translates to CASSPTGGEQYF. This chain uses TRBV14 with TRBJ2-7; 9 bases map to TRBD1. With 4 bases clipped from V and 6 bases from J, the junction kept 1 base outside the gene matches. The V gene's germline CDR1 is SGHDN and CDR2 FVKESK. The CDR3 runs to 12 residues.